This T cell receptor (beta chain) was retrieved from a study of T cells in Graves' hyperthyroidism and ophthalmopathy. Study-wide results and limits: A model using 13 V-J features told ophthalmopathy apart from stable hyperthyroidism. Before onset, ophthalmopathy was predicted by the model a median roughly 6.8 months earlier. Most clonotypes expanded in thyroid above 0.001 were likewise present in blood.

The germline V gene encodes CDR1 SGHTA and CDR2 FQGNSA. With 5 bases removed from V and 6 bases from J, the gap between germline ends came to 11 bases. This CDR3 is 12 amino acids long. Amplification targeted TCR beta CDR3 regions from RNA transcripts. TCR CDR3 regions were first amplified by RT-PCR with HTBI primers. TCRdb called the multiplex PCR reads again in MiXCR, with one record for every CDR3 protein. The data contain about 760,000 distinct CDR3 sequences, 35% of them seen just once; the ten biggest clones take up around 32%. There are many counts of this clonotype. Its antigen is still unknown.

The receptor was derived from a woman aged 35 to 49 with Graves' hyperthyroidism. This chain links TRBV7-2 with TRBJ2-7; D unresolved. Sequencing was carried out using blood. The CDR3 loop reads CASSVPDGEQYF. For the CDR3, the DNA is TGTGCCAGCAGCGTACCCGACGGCGAGCAGTACTTC.